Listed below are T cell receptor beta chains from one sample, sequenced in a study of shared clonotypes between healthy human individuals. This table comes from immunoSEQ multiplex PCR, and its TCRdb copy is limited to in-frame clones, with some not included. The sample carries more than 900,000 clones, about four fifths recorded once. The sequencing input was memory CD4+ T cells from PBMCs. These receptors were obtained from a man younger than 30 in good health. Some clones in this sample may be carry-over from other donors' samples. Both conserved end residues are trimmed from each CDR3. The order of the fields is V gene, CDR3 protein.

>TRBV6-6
ASSYPGAHPYEQY
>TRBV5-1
ASTRLALSNEQF
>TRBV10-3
ASSGQGTTEAF
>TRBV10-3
AISSSGSMETQY
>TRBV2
ASSYKRLQETQY
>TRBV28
ASSLLGGLSYGYT
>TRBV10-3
AVGGSSYNEQF
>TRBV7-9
ASSSLTPTRILGELF
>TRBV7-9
ASSGPDTQY
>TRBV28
ASILTGRGNTEAF
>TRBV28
ASIPRGRVHQPQH
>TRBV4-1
ASSQLVRSGQSNTEAF
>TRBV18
ASSSGNTETQY
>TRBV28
ASRADSYNEQF
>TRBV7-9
ASGRTSEKETQY
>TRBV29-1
SVEEGTGILGEQY
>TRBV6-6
ASSYSGLASEQY
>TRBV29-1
SATTGGTEAF
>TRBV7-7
ASSFGPESGELF
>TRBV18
ASSPPARGGWNEQF
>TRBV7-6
ASSARHGENTGELF
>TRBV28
ASSSYTQY
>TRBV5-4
ASSSDRGNTIY
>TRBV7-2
ASSLAGGTNEKLF
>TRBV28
ASTSAGGRQETQY
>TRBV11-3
ASSVGGTAAYEQY
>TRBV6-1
ASSIQENTEAF
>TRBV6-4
ASRAENNEQF
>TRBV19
ASSDGLAGPKY
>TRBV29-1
SVGRGEAF
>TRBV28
ASSLLKREGGKTQY
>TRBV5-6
ASSLTGVQETQY
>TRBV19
ATFKWGQEYGYT
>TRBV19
ASTPPTGYEQY
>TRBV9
ASSVETSIDEQF
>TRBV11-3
ASSLRTRRANYHMNTEAF
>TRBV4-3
ASSQDPSTDTQY
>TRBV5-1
ASSPRGSGYNEQF
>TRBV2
ASGAVWNTEAF
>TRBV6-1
ASSESPGTFYGYT
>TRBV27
ASSPQRGVGEQY
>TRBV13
ASSESGQGPYNEQF
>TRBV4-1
ASSRSGVGMDTQY
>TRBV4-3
ASSQEGGRAGRKAF
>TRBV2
ASTAEGANVLT